The rows below give T cell receptor beta chains drawn from one sample of a study of cytomegalovirus exposure and HLA in healthy donors. Method: immunoSEQ multiplex PCR; TCRdb's copy keeps in-frame clones and lacks some. The sample lists 130,000 or so clones; 87% were seen once. The source material was PBMCs. These receptors came from a woman younger than 45 in good health and CMV-seronegative. CDR3s leave out the opening cysteine and the closing phenylalanine or tryptophan.

v_call: TRBV30
j_call: TRBJ1-5
cdr3_aa: AWSVSGLPQPQH

v_call: TRBV9
j_call: TRBJ2-5
cdr3_aa: ASSEGTGRQETQY

v_call: TRBV6-1
j_call: TRBJ2-7
cdr3_aa: ASSVGTGVYEQY

v_call: TRBV27
j_call: TRBJ1-3
cdr3_aa: ASSSGGSGNTIY

v_call: TRBV11-2
j_call: TRBJ2-1
cdr3_aa: ASSRSGAYNEQF

v_call: TRBV28
j_call: TRBJ2-1
cdr3_aa: ASTPPGVYNEQF

v_call: TRBV20-1
j_call: TRBJ1-1
cdr3_aa: SAQEFAEAF

v_call: TRBV19
j_call: TRBJ2-1
cdr3_aa: ASSPTTGNEQL

v_call: TRBV19
j_call: TRBJ1-5
cdr3_aa: AGNTGLGQPQH

v_call: TRBV25-1
j_call: TRBJ2-7
cdr3_aa: ASSERRDARYEQY

v_call: TRBV5-5
j_call: TRBJ2-7
cdr3_aa: ASSLVRNTYEQY

v_call: TRBV7-3
j_call: TRBJ2-1
cdr3_aa: ASSLLGTSADNEQF

v_call: TRBV27
j_call: TRBJ1-5
cdr3_aa: ASKEGYSNQPQH

v_call: TRBV28
j_call: TRBJ2-5
cdr3_aa: ASSLPPGQGAITQY

v_call: TRBV5-1
j_call: TRBJ2-7
cdr3_aa: ASSFGIKGDEQY

v_call: TRBV28
j_call: TRBJ2-7
cdr3_aa: ASAGTSGILEQY

v_call: TRBV7-2
j_call: TRBJ1-1
cdr3_aa: ASSAGQGAMGTEAF

v_call: TRBV7-2
j_call: TRBJ2-5
cdr3_aa: ASSLTLATETQY

v_call: TRBV27
j_call: TRBJ1-6
cdr3_aa: ASTRQYNSPLH

v_call: TRBV11-2
j_call: TRBJ1-2
cdr3_aa: ASSLMPGQGVDYT

v_call: TRBV29-1
j_call: TRBJ1-1
cdr3_aa: SVKNFPFNTEAF

v_call: TRBV18
j_call: TRBJ1-1
cdr3_aa: ASSPSRWGGVILEAF

v_call: TRBV19
j_call: TRBJ1-1
cdr3_aa: ASSVDRGPKDTEAF

v_call: TRBV19
j_call: TRBJ2-2
cdr3_aa: ASSPVGLAGTGELF

v_call: TRBV27
j_call: TRBJ1-2
cdr3_aa: ASSKGQLRDRGKGYT

v_call: TRBV2
j_call: TRBJ2-5
cdr3_aa: ASSERQGRMETQY

v_call: TRBV19
j_call: NA
cdr3_aa: ASSTPGQGAYEQY

v_call: TRBV11-2
j_call: TRBJ2-7
cdr3_aa: ASSLSRTSGRAFAYEQY

v_call: TRBV5-8
j_call: TRBJ1-3
cdr3_aa: ASSPRDSSGNTIY

v_call: TRBV4-1
j_call: TRBJ2-3
cdr3_aa: ASSKSSGNRVGTDTQY

v_call: TRBV7-9
j_call: TRBJ2-3
cdr3_aa: ARRGLNTDTQY

v_call: TRBV19
j_call: TRBJ2-1
cdr3_aa: ASSIRQRTSYNEQF

v_call: TRBV7-8
j_call: TRBJ1-1
cdr3_aa: ASSLAGTGGYPAF

v_call: TRBV7-9
j_call: TRBJ2-5
cdr3_aa: ASSLVAGLKETQY

v_call: TRBV4-2
j_call: TRBJ2-3
cdr3_aa: ASSQPGLAGWADTQY

v_call: TRBV9
j_call: TRBJ2-2
cdr3_aa: ASSPWGQGAGELF

v_call: TRBV19
j_call: TRBJ1-1
cdr3_aa: ASRVRGMNTEAF

v_call: TRBV9
j_call: TRBJ2-2
cdr3_aa: ASSVGGDRRTGELF

v_call: TRBV27
j_call: TRBJ2-7
cdr3_aa: ASSPGTGGYEQY

v_call: TRBV5-6
j_call: TRBJ1-2
cdr3_aa: ASKRQGYGYT

v_call: TRBV7-9
j_call: TRBJ2-7
cdr3_aa: ASSSPSGREISYEQY

v_call: TRBV7-2
j_call: TRBJ2-5
cdr3_aa: ASSLVGLAGVLETQY

v_call: TRBV6-1
j_call: TRBJ2-7
cdr3_aa: ASNPDSRRYEQY

v_call: TRBV19
j_call: TRBJ2-7
cdr3_aa: ASSLNPYEQY

v_call: TRBV7-9
j_call: TRBJ2-7
cdr3_aa: ASSTGLAADYEQY

v_call: TRBV15
j_call: TRBJ1-2
cdr3_aa: ATSTLAGTQTYGYT

v_call: TRBV10-3
j_call: TRBJ2-5
cdr3_aa: AISGLPGETQY

v_call: TRBV18
j_call: TRBJ2-7
cdr3_aa: ASSRMDRTAMAHEQY

v_call: TRBV18
j_call: TRBJ2-1
cdr3_aa: ASSPALIASYNEQF

v_call: TRBV28
j_call: TRBJ2-7
cdr3_aa: ASSFQGYEQY

v_call: TRBV5-1
j_call: TRBJ2-3
cdr3_aa: ASSPASIPGDTQY

v_call: TRBV6-5
j_call: TRBJ2-1
cdr3_aa: ASSYSREGNYNEQF